These 27 T cell receptor beta chains share one sample of origin, sequenced in a study of shared clonotypes between healthy human individuals. Sequencing was performed with immunoSEQ multiplex PCR; in TCRdb, only in-frame clones are kept and a portion is missing. The sample comprises over 1.4 million clones, over 95% of which are singletons, and roughly 1.2% rests with the top ten. The material sequenced was naive CD4+ T cells sorted from blood. The subset denotes: CD45RA+ positively selected. These receptors all come from a man aged 30 to 39 in good health.

The chain employs TRBV11-2 and TRBJ1-5, with no clear D. With 0 bases removed from V and 5 bases from J, the gap between germline ends came to 5 bases. The CDR3 loop spans 13 amino acids. CDR1 SGHAT and CDR2 FQNNGV come from the germline V gene. CDR3 in amino acids: CASSLEADQPQHF. The CDR3 nucleotides are TGTGCCAGCAGCTTAGAAGCCGATCAGCCCCAGCATTTT.

The CDR3 spells CASRRQERTGELFF. As DNA, the CDR3 is TGTGCCAGCCGAAGACAAGAAAGAACCGGGGAGCTGTTTTTT. The chain combines TRBV2 with TRBJ2-2; D gene ambiguous. Germline V lookup: CDR1 SNHLY, CDR2 FYNNEI. With 8 bases removed from V and 5 bases from J, the gap between germline ends came to 15 bases. The CDR3 is made up of 14 amino acids.

A few counts support this clone. V and J are TRBV19 and TRBJ2-2; D is ambiguous. The CDR3 is 12 amino acids. Trimming removed 7 bases from V and 3 bases from J, with 6 bases in between. Germline V CDR1 and CDR2: LNHDA, SQIVND (reference sequence). CDR3 sequence: CASNRYTGELFF. The DNA of the CDR3 is TGTGCCAGTAACCGTTACACCGGGGAGCTGTTTTTT.

The chain is built from TRBV5-1 and TRBJ2-1; TRBD2 agrees at 8 bases. V shed 6 bases and J 4 bases; nucleotides not matched to a gene: 24. This CDR3 is 20 amino acids long. The germline V gene has CDR1 SGHRS and CDR2 YFSETQ. This CDR3 reads CASIRGYELTGTRAYNEQFF. In nucleotides, the CDR3 is TGCGCCAGCATCCGGGGCTACGAACTAACCGGGACTAGGGCATACAATGAGCAGTTCTTC.

This clone was detected a few times. The rearrangement uses TRBV14 and TRBJ1-2; the D gene is possibly TRBD1 (5 bases). CDR1 is SGHDN and CDR2 is FVKESK in the germline V gene. The V end lost 0 bases, the J end lost 5 bases, and 10 bases lay between the germline ends. The CDR3 covers 14 residues. CDR3 in DNA: TGTGCCAGCAGCCAAGATCTGACAGCATATGGCTACACCTTC. The encoded protein is CASSQDLTAYGYTF.

This rearrangement joins TRBV7-3 to TRBJ2-1; 10 nucleotides agree with TRBD1. J gave up 3 bases and V 6 bases, and 5 bases lay outside the gene matches. Per germline, CDR1 SGHTA and CDR2 FQGTGA. The CDR3 is 15 amino acids. CDR3 DNA sequence: TGTGCCAGCAGTCCCGGGACAGGGGTCTACAATGAGCAGTTCTTC. Its protein is CASSPGTGVYNEQFF.

The J gene is TRBJ2-7, the V gene TRBV5-4, with TRBD2 identical over 9 bases. The ends lost 2 bases at V and 0 bases at J; junction bases unmatched: 3. Germline V gene lookup returns CDR1 SGHNT and CDR2 YYREEE (reference sequence). The CDR3 has 15 residues. This CDR3 is CASSFGLASSYEQYF. CDR3 DNA: TGTGCCAGCAGCTTTGGACTAGCGAGCTCCTACGAGCAGTACTTC.

The J gene is TRBJ2-3, the V gene TRBV5-6; D is possibly TRBD1 (6 bases). CDR1 and CDR2 (germline): SGHDT, YYEEEE. Trimming pared 3 bases from V and 0 bases from J, leaving 11 bases between. CDR3 length equals 15 residues. The CDR3 bases are TGTGCCAGCAGCTGGGGGCGGAGTAGCACAGATACGCAGTATTTT. Its translation: CASSWGRSSTDTQYF.

This rearrangement joins TRBV18 to TRBJ2-6; a possible D gene is TRBD2 (6 bases). V shed 0 bases and J shed 1 base, with 13 bases lying between them. The germline V gene has CDR1 KGHSH and CDR2 LQKENI. The CDR3 extends over 18 amino acids. The CDR3 nucleotides read TGTGCCAGCTCACCACCTTGGGGTGGGGGGTCTGGGGCCAACGTCCTGACTTTC. The encoded protein is CASSPPWGGGSGANVLTF.

J is TRBJ2-1 and V is TRBV28, with D maybe TRBD1 (5 bases). The germline V gene has CDR1 MDHEN and CDR2 SYDVKM. Trimming shortened V by 3 bases and J by 7 bases, and 16 bases separated the two germline ends. This CDR3 is 15 amino acids long. The CDR3 region has the DNA TGTGCCAGCAGTTTTATGTTGGGCAGGGAAAATGAGCAGTTCTTC. Its protein is CASSFMLGRENEQFF.

This clone has just one count. J is TRBJ1-1 and V is TRBV5-4, with 8 bases that match TRBD1. Germline loops: CDR1 SGHNT, CDR2 YYREEE (reference sequence). With V trimmed by 0 bases and J by 3 bases, 4 bases remained unmatched. This CDR3 has 15 residues. The CDR3 DNA sequence: TGTGCCAGCAGCTTGGTGGGCAGGGGGCACACTGAAGCTTTCTTT. Translating it yields CASSLVGRGHTEAFF.

The chain recombines TRBV15 with TRBJ2-3, with D uncertain. Germline V gives CDR1 LNHNV, CDR2 YYDKDF (reference sequence). Trimming cost V 2 bases and J 4 bases, with 13 bases left between them. This CDR3 is 15 amino acids long. CDR3 loop: CATSRSGAFADTQYF. The CDR3 DNA sequence: TGTGCCACCAGCAGATCAGGCGCTTTCGCAGATACGCAGTATTTT.

The chain links TRBV19 to TRBJ2-1; 7 bases align to TRBD2. Germline loops: CDR1 LNHDA, CDR2 SQIVND (reference sequence). The V gene end was trimmed by 6 bases and the J gene end by 1 base; junction bases not matched to a gene: 6. The CDR3 loop spans 15 amino acids. The CDR3 bases are TGTGCCAGTAGAGCGGGGTGGGGGTCCTACAATGAGCAGTTCTTC. It specifies CASRAGWGSYNEQFF.

This sequence joins TRBV6-5 and TRBJ1-1; D unclear. The ends were cut back, 0 bases at V and 4 bases at J, with 9 bases in the middle. Germline V lookup: CDR1 MNHEY, CDR2 SVGAGI. This CDR3 is built from 14 residues. The CDR3 bases are TGTGCCAGCAGTTACTCGAATACCGGCACTGAAGCTTTCTTT. Protein product: CASSYSNTGTEAFF.

This chain joins TRBV18 and TRBJ2-7; D might be TRBD1 (5 bases). Germline assignment: CDR1 KGHSH and CDR2 LQKENI. Trimming left V 3 bases short and J 4 bases short, with 16 bases between. This CDR3 region has 15 residues. The CDR3 DNA reads as TGTGCCAGCTCACCCTTGGACATCCCATTATACGAGCAGTACTTC. Amino acids: CASSPLDIPLYEQYF. The variable domain in full, with the rest retrieved from reference TRBV18 and TRBJ2-7, is NAGVMQNPRHLVRRRGQEARLRCSPMKGHSHVYWYRQLPEEGLKFMVYLQKENIIDESGMPKERFSAEFPKEGPSILRIQQVVRGDSAAYFCASSPLDIPLYEQYFGPGTRLTVT.

This clone was seen just once. This chain uses TRBV29-1 with TRBJ2-2; D is unresolved. The V and J ends lost 6 bases and 8 bases respectively, with 13 bases between them. Germline loops: CDR1 SQVTM, CDR2 ANQGSEA. The CDR3 spans 12 residues. Written as DNA, the CDR3 is TGCAGCGTAGAAAAGGTCCCTGGGGAGCTGTTTTTT. Amino acids: CSVEKVPGELFF.

V usage is TRBV5-1 and J usage is TRBJ2-1; 10 bases fit TRBD2. The germline V gene has CDR1 SGHRS and CDR2 YFSETQ. This CDR3 has 15 residues. V gave up 3 bases and J gave up 7 bases; unmatched junction bases: 7. The CDR3 DNA sequence: TGCGCCAGCAGCTACACTAGCGGGGTGGGAAATGAGCAGTTCTTC. Encoded protein: CASSYTSGVGNEQFF. The full variable domain, in which reference TRBV5-1 and TRBJ2-1 provide the parts outside the CDR3, is KAGVTQTPRYLIKTRGQQVTLSCSPISGHRSVSWYQQTPGQGLQFLFEYFSETQRNKGNFPGRFSGRQFSNSRSEMNVSTLELGDSALYLCASSYTSGVGNEQFFGPGTRLTVL.

This chain uses TRBV5-4 with TRBJ2-5, with D possibly TRBD2 on 5 matching bases. Germline CDR1 reads SGHNT; CDR2 reads YYREEE (reference sequence). The CDR3 loop spans 14 amino acids. The V end was cut by 4 bases, the J end by 0 bases, with 10 bases between. CDR3 nucleotide sequence: TGTGCCAGCAGCATTCCGGGAAACCAAGAGACCCAGTACTTC. It specifies CASSIPGNQETQYF.

The J gene is TRBJ2-7, the V gene TRBV23-1; D not resolved. TRBV23-1 is classed as an ORF, of uncertain function. V was pared by 0 bases and J by 4 bases, with 10 bases between. This CDR3 is 14 amino acids long. The CDR3 is CASSQSGVAYEQYF. The CDR3 DNA follows: TGCGCCAGCAGTCAATCTGGGGTGGCATACGAGCAGTACTTC.

V usage is TRBV5-4 and J usage is TRBJ2-3; no clear D gene. V shed 4 bases and J shed 12 bases, with 21 bases lying between them. Germline assignment: CDR1 SGHNT and CDR2 YYREEE (reference sequence). CDR3 length: 14 amino acids. The CDR3 sequence: CASSPISDPLPQYF. CDR3 DNA sequence: TGTGCCAGCAGCCCTATTTCCGACCCATTGCCTCAGTATTTT.

This chain links TRBV6-5 with TRBJ1-1, with TRBD1 as a possible D gene (5 bases). V lost 5 bases and J lost 7, with 14 bases in between. CDR1 is MNHEY, CDR2 SVGAGI, per germline. This CDR3 has 13 amino acids. CDR3 in amino acids: CASSLQDYSEAFF. In DNA form, the CDR3 reads TGTGCCAGCAGTCTACAGGATTATAGTGAAGCTTTCTTT.

The chain combines TRBV6-1 with TRBJ1-2; possible D gene TRBD1, 5 bases. Germline CDR1 reads MNHNS; CDR2 reads SASEGT. With 7 bases removed from V and 6 bases from J, the gap between germline ends came to 15 bases. The CDR3 totals 13 residues. The DNA for the CDR3 is TGTGCCAGCATCCTGGGGCAGGGTCATGGCTACACCTTC. This encodes CASILGQGHGYTF.

Here the CDR3 DNA reads TGTGCCAGCAGCCCGCTTGGGGAGGGACAAAACATTCAGTACTTC. Its protein is CASSPLGEGQNIQYF. The chain uses TRBV9 and TRBJ2-4; 7 bases are shared with TRBD2. Trimming at V came to 4 bases and at J to 5 bases, leaving 9 bases not matched to a gene. This CDR3 comprises 15 residues. The germline CDR1 and CDR2 sequences are SGDLS and YYNGEE.

This sequence joins TRBV11-3 and TRBJ2-3; 9 bases fit TRBD1. The CDR3 covers 14 residues. Looked up from germline, CDR1 is SGHNT and CDR2 is YENEEA. V shed 1 base, J shed 5 bases, and the junction held 1 base outside the gene matches. This CDR3 is CASSLGQGEDTQYF. The CDR3 coding sequence is TGTGCCAGCAGCTTAGGACAGGGGGAAGATACGCAGTATTTT.

The gene calls are TRBV5-1 and TRBJ2-6, with D possibly matching TRBD2 (7 bases). Germline-derived CDR1 and CDR2 are SGHRS and YFSETQ. The CDR3 is 16 amino acids. V lost 4 bases to trimming and J lost 2 bases, with 13 bases between them. CDR3 DNA sequence: TGCGCCAGCAGCCAGGGGAGCGGGGCTGGGGCCAACGTCCTGACTTTC. This translates into CASSQGSGAGANVLTF.

The chain couples TRBV28 to TRBJ1-1; D unresolved. The CDR3 has 17 residues. Trimming pared 3 bases from V and 1 base from J, leaving 18 bases between. CDR1 and CDR2 from the germline V gene are MDHEN and SYDVKM. CDR3 nucleotide sequence: TGTGCCAGCAGTTTGGCGGATCTACTATTATCGAACACTGAAGCTTTCTTT. It yields the protein CASSLADLLLSNTEAFF.

The V and J genes are TRBV6-5 and TRBJ1-2; D remains unclear. There are 12 residues in the CDR3. Germline-derived CDR1 and CDR2 are MNHEY and SVGAGI. Trimming removed 8 bases from V and 8 bases from J, with 15 bases in between. The CDR3 region has the DNA TGTGCCAGCGCCCAAGGGCCCTCGGGCTACACCTTC. Amino acids: CASAQGPSGYTF.